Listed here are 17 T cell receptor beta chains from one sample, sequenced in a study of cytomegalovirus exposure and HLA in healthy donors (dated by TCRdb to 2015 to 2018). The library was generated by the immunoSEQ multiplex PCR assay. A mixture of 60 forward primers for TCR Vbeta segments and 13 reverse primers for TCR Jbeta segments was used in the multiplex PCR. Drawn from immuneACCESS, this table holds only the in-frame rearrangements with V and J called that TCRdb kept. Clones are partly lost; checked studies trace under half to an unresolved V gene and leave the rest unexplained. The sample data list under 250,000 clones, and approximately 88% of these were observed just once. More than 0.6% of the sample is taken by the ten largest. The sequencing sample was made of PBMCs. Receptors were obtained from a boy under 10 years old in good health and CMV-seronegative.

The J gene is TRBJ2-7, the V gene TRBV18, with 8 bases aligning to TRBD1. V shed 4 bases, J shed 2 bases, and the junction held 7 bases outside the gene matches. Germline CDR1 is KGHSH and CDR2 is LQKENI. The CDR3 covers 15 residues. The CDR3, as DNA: TGTGCCAGCTCACATGACAGGGGCCCAACCTACGAGCAGTACTTC. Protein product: CASSHDRGPTYEQYF.

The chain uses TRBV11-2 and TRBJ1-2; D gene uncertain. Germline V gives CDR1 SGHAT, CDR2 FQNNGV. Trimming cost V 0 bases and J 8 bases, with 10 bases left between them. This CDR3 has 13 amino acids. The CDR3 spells CASSLDRSRGYTF. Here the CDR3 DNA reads TGTGCCAGCAGCTTAGACCGATCCAGGGGCTACACCTTC.

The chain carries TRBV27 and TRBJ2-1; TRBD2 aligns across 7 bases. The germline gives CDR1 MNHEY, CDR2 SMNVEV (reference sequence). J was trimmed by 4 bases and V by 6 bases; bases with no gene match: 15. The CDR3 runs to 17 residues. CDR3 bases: TGTGCCAGCAGACCTCAAAAAGCGGGAAGGGGATACAATGAGCAGTTCTTC. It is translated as CASRPQKAGRGYNEQFF.

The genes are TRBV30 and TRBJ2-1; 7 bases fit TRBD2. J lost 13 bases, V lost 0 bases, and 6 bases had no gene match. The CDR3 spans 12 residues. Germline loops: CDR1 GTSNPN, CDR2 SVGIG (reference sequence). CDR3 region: CAWSVGLADQFF. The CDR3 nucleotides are TGTGCCTGGAGTGTAGGCCTAGCGGATCAGTTCTTC.

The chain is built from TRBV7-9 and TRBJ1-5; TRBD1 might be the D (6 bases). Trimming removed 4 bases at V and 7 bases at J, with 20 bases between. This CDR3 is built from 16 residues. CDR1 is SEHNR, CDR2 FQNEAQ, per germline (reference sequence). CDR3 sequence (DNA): TGTGCCAGCAGCTCCACGGACAGTGCGGTTGAGCAGCCCCAGCATTTT. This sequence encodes CASSSTDSAVEQPQHF. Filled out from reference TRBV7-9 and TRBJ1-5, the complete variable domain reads DTGVSQNPRHKITKRGQNVTFRCDPISEHNRLYWYRQTLGQGPEFLTYFQNEAQLEKSRLLSDRFSAERPKGSFSTLEIQRTEQGDSAMYLCASSSTDSAVEQPQHFGDGTRLSIL.

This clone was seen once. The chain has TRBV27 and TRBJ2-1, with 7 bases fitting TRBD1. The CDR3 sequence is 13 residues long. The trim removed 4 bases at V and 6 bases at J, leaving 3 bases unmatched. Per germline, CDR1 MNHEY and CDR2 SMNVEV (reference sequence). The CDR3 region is CASSSRQGNEQFF. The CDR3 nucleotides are TGTGCCAGCAGTTCCCGACAGGGCAATGAGCAGTTCTTC.

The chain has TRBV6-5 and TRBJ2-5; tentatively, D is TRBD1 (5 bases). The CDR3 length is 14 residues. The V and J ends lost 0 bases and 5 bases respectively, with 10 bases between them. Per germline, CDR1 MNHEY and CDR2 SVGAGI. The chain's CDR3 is CASSYSAGRETQYF. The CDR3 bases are TGTGCCAGCAGTTACTCGGCAGGGCGGGAGACCCAGTACTTC.

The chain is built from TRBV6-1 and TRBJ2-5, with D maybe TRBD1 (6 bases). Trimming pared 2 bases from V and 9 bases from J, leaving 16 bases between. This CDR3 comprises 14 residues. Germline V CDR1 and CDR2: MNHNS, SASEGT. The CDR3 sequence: CASSELENPGAQYF. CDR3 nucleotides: TGTGCCAGCAGTGAACTAGAAAACCCAGGGGCCCAGTACTTC.

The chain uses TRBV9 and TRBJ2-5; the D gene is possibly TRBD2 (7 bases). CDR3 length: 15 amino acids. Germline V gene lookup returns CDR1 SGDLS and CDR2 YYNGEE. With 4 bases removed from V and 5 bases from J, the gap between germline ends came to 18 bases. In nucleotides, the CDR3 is TGTGCCAGCAGCCTCAGAGGGGGGGCGAGGGAGACCCAGTACTTC. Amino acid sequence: CASSLRGGARETQYF.

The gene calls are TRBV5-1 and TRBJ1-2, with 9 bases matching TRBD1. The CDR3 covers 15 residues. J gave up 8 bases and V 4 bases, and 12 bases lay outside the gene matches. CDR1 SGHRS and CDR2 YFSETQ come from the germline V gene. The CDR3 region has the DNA TGCGCCAGCAGCCAATTCCCCGGGACAGGGCTCGGCTACACCTTC. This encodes CASSQFPGTGLGYTF.

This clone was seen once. The CDR3 nucleotides are TGTGCCAGTAGTATAGATCCCCCTAGCGGGATACAAAACATTCAGTACTTC. Protein: CASSIDPPSGIQNIQYF. The chain has TRBV19 and TRBJ2-4; 9 bases are a match to TRBD2. V trimming: 0 bases; J trimming: 5 bases; junction bases outside the gene matches: 8. The CDR3 is 17 residues long. Germline CDR1 and CDR2: LNHDA and SQIVND (reference sequence).

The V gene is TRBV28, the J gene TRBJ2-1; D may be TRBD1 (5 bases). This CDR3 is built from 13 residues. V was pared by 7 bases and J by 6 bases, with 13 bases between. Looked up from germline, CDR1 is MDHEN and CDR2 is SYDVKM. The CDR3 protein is CASTLGTGNEQFF. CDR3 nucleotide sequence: TGTGCCAGCACCCTCGGTACAGGCAATGAGCAGTTCTTC. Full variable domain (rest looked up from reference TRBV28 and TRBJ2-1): DVKVTQSSRYLVKRTGEKVFLECVQDMDHENMFWYRQDPGLGLRLIYFSYDVKMKEKGDIPEGYSVSREKKERFSLILESASTNQTSMYLCASTLGTGNEQFFGPGTRLTVL.

CDR3 in DNA: TGTGCCAGCAGCCCTAGCGGGGGGGCCTACACCGGGGAGCTGTTTTTT. Its translation: CASSPSGGAYTGELFF. V usage is TRBV27 and J usage is TRBJ2-2; 12 bases line up with TRBD2. Trimming took 6 bases from V and 3 from J; bases not matched to a gene: 5. Germline V lookup: CDR1 MNHEY, CDR2 SMNVEV (reference sequence). CDR3 size: 16 residues.

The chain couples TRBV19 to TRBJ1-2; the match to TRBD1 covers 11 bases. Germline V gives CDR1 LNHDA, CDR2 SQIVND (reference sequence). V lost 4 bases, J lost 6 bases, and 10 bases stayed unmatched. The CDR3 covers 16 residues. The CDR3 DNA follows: TGTGCCAGTAGTACCCGGACAGGGGGCAAAGGAGATGGCTACACCTTC. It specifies CASSTRTGGKGDGYTF.

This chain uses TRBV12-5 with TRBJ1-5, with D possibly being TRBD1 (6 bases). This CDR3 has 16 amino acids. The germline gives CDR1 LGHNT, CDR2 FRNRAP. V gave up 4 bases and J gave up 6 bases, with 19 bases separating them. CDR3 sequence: CASGSSPRGGGQPQHF. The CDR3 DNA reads TGTGCTAGTGGTTCCTCCCCCAGGGGCGGAGGTCAGCCCCAGCATTTT.

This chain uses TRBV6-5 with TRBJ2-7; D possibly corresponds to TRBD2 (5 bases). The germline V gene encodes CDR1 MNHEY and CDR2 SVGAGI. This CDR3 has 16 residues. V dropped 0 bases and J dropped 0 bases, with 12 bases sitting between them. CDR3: CASSYSGAGISYEQYF. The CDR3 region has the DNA TGTGCCAGCAGTTACTCTGGTGCGGGCATCTCCTACGAGCAGTACTTC.

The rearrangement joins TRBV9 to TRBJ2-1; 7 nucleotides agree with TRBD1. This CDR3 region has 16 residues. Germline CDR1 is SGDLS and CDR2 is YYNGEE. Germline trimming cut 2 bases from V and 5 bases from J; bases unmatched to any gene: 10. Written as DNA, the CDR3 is TGTGCCAGCAGCGTGCAACAGGGGCGAATTCACAATGAGCAGTTCTTC. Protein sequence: CASSVQQGRIHNEQFF.